Listed here are 25 T cell receptor beta chains from one sample, sequenced in a study of blood T cell repertoires in COVID-19. Libraries were prepared by immunoSEQ multiplex PCR; TCRdb keeps only in-frame clonotypes and omits some of them. The repertoire holds around 100,000 clones, about 80% seen once, with approximately 25% in the top ten. The sample taken for sequencing was peripheral blood. These receptors all stem from a human donor in a cohort sampled during active COVID-19.

V usage is TRBV2 and J usage is TRBJ2-3; 8 bases map to TRBD1. The CDR3 is 14 residues long. V was clipped by 7 bases and J by 7 bases; unmatched bases: 10. From germline, CDR1 is SNHLY and CDR2 FYNNEI. The CDR3 region has the DNA TGTGCCAGCACAAAGGGACAGGCCTCCCATACGCAGTATTTT. Its translation: CASTKGQASHTQYF. The full variable domain, completed using reference TRBV2 and TRBJ2-3, is EPEVTQTPSHQVTQMGQEVILRCVPISNHLYFYWYRQILGQKVEFLVSFYNNEISEKSEIFDDQFSVERPDGSNFTLKIRSTKLEDSAMYFCASTKGQASHTQYFGPGTRLTVL.

The chain combines TRBV28 with TRBJ1-2; D gene unclear. The CDR3 consists of 14 residues. From germline, CDR1 is MDHEN and CDR2 SYDVKM. The V and J ends lost 5 bases and 7 bases respectively, with 17 bases between them. The CDR3 nucleotides are TGTGCCAGCAGTAAAACCGCCCCGAGGGTTGGCTACACCTTC. Translation: CASSKTAPRVGYTF.

The J gene is TRBJ2-7, the V gene TRBV6-5; tentatively, D is TRBD2 (7 bases). V dropped 6 bases and J dropped 4 bases, with 19 bases sitting between them. CDR3 length equals 15 residues. Germline values: CDR1 MNHEY, CDR2 SVGAGI. The CDR3 nucleotides are TGTGCCAGCAGCGTGGGAGGGGGGGGACCTTACGAGCAGTACTTC. Translation gives CASSVGGGGPYEQYF.

V usage is TRBV27 and J usage is TRBJ2-7, with TRBD2 matching 8 bases. The CDR3 is 14 residues long. Germline CDR1 and CDR2: MNHEY and SMNVEV (reference sequence). V shed 4 bases, J shed 3 bases, and the junction held 5 bases outside the gene matches. The CDR3 nucleotides read TGTGCCAGCAGTTCTATTGGGACTAGCTACGAGCAGTACTTC. It encodes CASSSIGTSYEQYF.

This clone has more than one count but fewer than ten. The J gene is TRBJ2-6, the V gene TRBV15, with TRBD1 matching over 9 bases. The V gene's germline CDR1 is LNHNV and CDR2 YYDKDF (reference sequence). This CDR3 is 19 amino acids long. J was trimmed by 0 bases and V by 3 bases; bases with no gene match: 9. CDR3 residues: CATSSVRDRVDSGANVLTF. CDR3 in DNA: TGTGCCACCAGCAGTGTCAGGGACAGGGTCGACTCTGGGGCCAACGTCCTGACTTTC.

This clone has a handful of counts. The genes are TRBV7-2 and TRBJ2-1, with TRBD2 matching over 11 bases. This CDR3 has 18 residues. The V gene end was trimmed by 4 bases and the J gene end by 3 bases; junction bases not matched to a gene: 11. Germline V gene data show CDR1 as SGHTA and CDR2 as FQGNSA. This CDR3 reads CASSYSPASGGIYNEQFF. In DNA form, the CDR3 reads TGTGCCAGCAGCTACAGCCCGGCTAGCGGGGGGATCTACAATGAGCAGTTCTTC.

The chain joins TRBV19 to TRBJ2-2; no firm D call. The length of the CDR3 is 14 residues. With 5 bases removed from V and 7 bases from J, the gap between germline ends came to 14 bases. Per the germline V gene, CDR1 is LNHDA and CDR2 is SQIVND (reference sequence). The CDR3 protein is CASSPYEFIGELFF. The CDR3 bases are TGTGCCAGTAGTCCATACGAGTTCATCGGGGAGCTGTTTTTT.

CDR3 sequence: CASSRTGGGHDEQFF. CDR3 in DNA: TGTGCCAGCAGCCGAACAGGGGGGGGACACGATGAGCAGTTCTTC. V and J are TRBV14 and TRBJ2-1, with a tentative D call TRBD1 (8 bases). The CDR3 is 15 amino acids. The V gene's germline CDR1 is SGHDN and CDR2 FVKESK. Trimming removed 4 bases from V and 8 bases from J, with 18 bases in between.

This clone has a handful of counts. The chain links TRBV3-1 (or the pseudogene TRBV3-2) to TRBJ1-3; D is unresolved. Germline V gene data show CDR1 as LGHDT and CDR2 as YNNKEL (reference sequence). Trimming left V 4 bases short and J 2 bases short, with 6 bases between. The CDR3 sequence is 13 residues long. CDR3 protein: CASSPPTGNTIYF. The DNA of the CDR3 is TGTGCCAGCAGCCCGCCTACTGGAAACACCATATATTTT.

The chain couples TRBV28 to TRBJ1-1; a possible D gene is TRBD1 (6 bases). Germline CDR1 is MDHEN and CDR2 is SYDVKM. V was trimmed by 8 bases and J by 5 bases, leaving 15 bases between them. CDR3 length: 13 residues. CDR3 residues: CASGVQGPTEAFF. CDR3 bases: TGTGCCAGCGGAGTACAGGGCCCGACTGAAGCTTTCTTT.

The V and J genes are TRBV7-8 and TRBJ1-5; 8 nucleotides agree with TRBD1. Germline V gene lookup returns CDR1 SGHVS and CDR2 FQNEAQ. V lost 5 bases, J lost 6 bases, and 9 bases stayed unmatched. The length of the CDR3 is 15 residues. CDR3 coding DNA: TGTGCCAGCAGCGTAGACAGGGGAGAATCTCAGCCCCAGCATTTT. It is translated as CASSVDRGESQPQHF.

The chain combines TRBV6-2 or TRBV6-3 with TRBJ2-1, with TRBD1 matching over 8 bases. The CDR3 runs to 13 residues. Germline V CDR1 and CDR2: MNHEY, SVGEGT. J lost 10 bases, V lost 2 bases, and 4 bases had no gene match. In DNA, the CDR3 is TGTGCCAGCAGTTACCAGGGGGCGCGGGAGCAGTTCTTC. This gives the protein CASSYQGAREQFF.

This chain links TRBV29-1 with TRBJ2-1; tentatively, D is TRBD2 (6 bases). CDR1 SQVTM and CDR2 ANQGSEA come from the germline V gene. Deletions cut 7 bases from V and 7 bases from J, with 20 bases between. This CDR3 comprises 14 residues. The CDR3 region is CSALRGSGGNEQFF. DNA for the CDR3: TGCAGCGCGCTGCGGGGAAGTGGGGGGAATGAGCAGTTCTTC.

The rearrangement uses TRBV11-2 and TRBJ2-5; D might be TRBD1 (5 bases). The V end was cut by 0 bases, the J end by 5 bases, with 13 bases between. The CDR3 has 15 residues. CDR1 and CDR2 from the germline V gene are SGHAT and FQNNGV. CDR3 residues: CASSLDRQRGETQYF. CDR3 in DNA: TGTGCCAGCAGCTTAGATCGTCAAAGGGGTGAGACCCAGTACTTC. The full variable domain, its missing parts supplied by reference TRBV11-2 and TRBJ2-5, is EAGVAQSPRYKIIEKRQSVAFWCNPISGHATLYWYQQILGQGPKLLIQFQNNGVVDDSQLPKDRFSAERLKGVDSTLKIQPAKLEDSAVYLCASSLDRQRGETQYFGPGTRLLVL.

J is TRBJ1-3 and V is TRBV19; maybe TRBD1 (5 bases). Germline values: CDR1 LNHDA, CDR2 SQIVND (reference sequence). With 4 bases removed from V and 0 bases from J, the gap between germline ends came to 10 bases. CDR3 length: 15 residues. CDR3 DNA: TGTGCCAGTAGTAAAACTGACAGCTCTGGAAACACCATATATTTT. Protein sequence: CASSKTDSSGNTIYF.

The chain carries TRBV5-8 and TRBJ1-2; 11 positions agree with TRBD1. Looked up from germline, CDR1 is SGHTS and CDR2 is YDEGEE. The CDR3 has 15 residues. V was clipped by 5 bases and J by 6 bases; unmatched bases: 9. The CDR3 region has the DNA TGTGCCAGCAGACCGGGACAGGGGGTACTAGATGGCTACACCTTC. This sequence encodes CASRPGQGVLDGYTF.

The chain joins TRBV29-1 to TRBJ2-5, with 7 bases matching TRBD1. The CDR3 consists of 12 residues. Germline V gene sequence: CDR1 SQVTM, CDR2 ANQGSEA. After removal of 4 bases from V and 5 bases from J, the junction contained 4 bases not matched to a gene. The CDR3 reads CSVGQGGETQYF. The CDR3 DNA follows: TGCAGCGTTGGACAGGGTGGGGAGACCCAGTACTTC.

The chain has TRBV6-6 and TRBJ2-2; 7 bases are a match to TRBD2. J was trimmed by 6 bases and V by 4 bases; bases with no gene match: 8. The CDR3 spans 15 residues. Germline V CDR1 and CDR2: MNHNY, SVGAGI (reference sequence). This CDR3 reads CASSSGTTGAGELFF. The DNA of the CDR3 is TGTGCCAGCAGTTCCGGGACTACCGGCGCCGGGGAGCTGTTTTTT.

The chain couples TRBV28 to TRBJ2-7; no clear D gene. Per germline, CDR1 MDHEN and CDR2 SYDVKM. There are 14 residues in the CDR3. V was trimmed by 8 bases and J by 1 base, leaving 15 bases between them. CDR3 loop: CASWAQAGSYEQYF. The CDR3, as DNA: TGTGCCAGCTGGGCTCAGGCCGGATCCTACGAGCAGTACTTC.

The rearrangement links TRBV18 to TRBJ2-5, with D unclear. There are 14 residues in the CDR3. The germline gives CDR1 KGHSH, CDR2 LQKENI. V was clipped by 2 bases and J by 2 bases, with 9 bases between them. CDR3 coding DNA: TGTGCCAGCTCACCAAGGCGGCAGCAAGAGACCCAGTACTTC. Its protein is CASSPRRQQETQYF.

This clone was found a few times. The rearrangement joins TRBV11-1 to TRBJ1-2; possible D gene TRBD1, 5 bases. The CDR3 covers 13 residues. The germline V gene has CDR1 SGHAT and CDR2 FQDESV (reference sequence). Trimming cost V 5 bases and J 5 bases, with 12 bases left between them. CDR3 DNA sequence: TGTGCCAGCAGCCCCGACAGAAGATATGGCTACACCTTC. This sequence encodes CASSPDRRYGYTF.

The V and J genes are TRBV20-1 and TRBJ1-2; 7 nucleotides agree with TRBD1. The CDR3 totals 16 residues. Germline CDR1 reads DFQATT; CDR2 reads SNEGSKA (reference sequence). After removal of 3 bases from V and 5 bases from J, the junction contained 15 bases not matched to a gene. The CDR3 DNA sequence: TGCAGTGCTAGTCCCACCCTCACCGGGACAGCTTATGGCTACACCTTC. This translates into CSASPTLTGTAYGYTF.

The rearrangement uses TRBV5-4 and TRBJ1-2, with a possible D match to TRBD1 (6 bases). Trimming took 4 bases from V and 2 from J, leaving 24 bases between them. The CDR3 runs to 18 residues. Germline V gene data show CDR1 as SGHNT and CDR2 as YYREEE (reference sequence). CDR3 in DNA: TGTGCCAGCAGCCCCATTAGTTGGGACACTAAATTCAACTATGGCTACACCTTC. Its translation: CASSPISWDTKFNYGYTF.

This clone was counted between two and nine times. This CDR3 is CASNNPDRAYTGELFF. CDR3 nucleotides: TGTGCCAGCAACAACCCGGACAGGGCATACACCGGGGAGCTGTTTTTT. The chain links TRBV5-4 to TRBJ2-2; 8 bases are shared with TRBD1. In germline, CDR1 is SGHNT, CDR2 YYREEE (reference sequence). The CDR3 has 16 residues. Trimming at V came to 6 bases and at J to 3 bases, leaving 10 bases not matched to a gene. The variable domain in full, with the rest retrieved from reference TRBV5-4 and TRBJ2-2, is ETGVTQSPTHLIKTRGQQVTLRCSSQSGHNTVSWYQQALGQGPQFIFQYYREEENGRGNFPPRFSGLQFPNYSSELNVNALELDDSALYLCASNNPDRAYTGELFFGEGSRLTVL.

CDR3 DNA sequence: TGTGCCAGCAGCTTAGTGAGGGCGGCGGGGGTTACCTACAATGAGCAGTTCTTC. Translated: CASSLVRAAGVTYNEQFF. The chain links TRBV7-2 to TRBJ2-1; 7 nucleotides match TRBD2. This CDR3 contains 18 residues. J lost 2 bases, V lost 1 base, and 11 bases had no gene match. CDR1 and CDR2 from the germline V gene are SGHTA and FQGNSA.